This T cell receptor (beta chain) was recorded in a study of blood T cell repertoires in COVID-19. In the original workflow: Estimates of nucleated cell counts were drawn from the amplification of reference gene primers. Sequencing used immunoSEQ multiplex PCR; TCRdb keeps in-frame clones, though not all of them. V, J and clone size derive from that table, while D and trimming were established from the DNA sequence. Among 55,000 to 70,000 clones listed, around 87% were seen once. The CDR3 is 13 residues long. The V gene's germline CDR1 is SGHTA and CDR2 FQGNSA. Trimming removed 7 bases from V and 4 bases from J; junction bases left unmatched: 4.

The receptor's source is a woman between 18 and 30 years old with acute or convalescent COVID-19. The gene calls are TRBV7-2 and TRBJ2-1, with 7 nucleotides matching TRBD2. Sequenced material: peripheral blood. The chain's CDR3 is CASTRDYYNEQFF. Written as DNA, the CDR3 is TGTGCCAGCACCCGGGACTATTACAATGAGCAGTTCTTC.